This record concerns one T cell receptor beta chain sequence. These data are taken from a study of blood T cell repertoires in COVID-19. Across the study: T cells, B-cell-depleted T cells, or PBMCs supplied cDNA or gDNA.

The CDR3 loop spans 16 amino acids. Trimming at V came to 2 bases and at J to 8 bases, leaving 6 bases not matched to a gene. The germline V gene has CDR1 KGHDR and CDR2 SFDVKD. Some clones are missing from TCRdb's copy, which holds only in-frame ones; the method was immunoSEQ multiplex PCR. Here the sample spans around 80,000 clones, around 80% being singletons. Sequencing was performed on peripheral blood. The receptor's source is a woman at least 80 years old with acute or convalescent COVID-19. This rearrangement joins TRBV24-1 to TRBJ2-1; 12 positions agree with TRBD2. CDR3 residues: CATSDSRLAGVDEQFF. CDR3 bases: TGTGCCACCAGTGATTCAAGACTAGCGGGAGTAGATGAGCAGTTCTTC.